This T cell receptor (beta chain) appears in the sequencing data of a study of identical twins. This clonotype has a handful of counts. Its antigen is unknown. Study-level points and caveats: For monozygotic twins, models underestimated out-of-frame TCR alpha sharing. Sequences that were beta out-of-frame showed weaker excess twin sharing. Cord blood's abundant beta clonotypes had fewer insertions, unlike memory repertoires.

Addition of a universal primer site occurred through template switching, and cDNA carried unique molecular identifiers. Each CDR3 protein gets one entry after TCRdb re-called the 5' RACE reads with MiXCR. The table has hundreds of thousands of distinct CDR3 sequences, less than 10% seen once; the top ten hold 0.98%. This sample was also put to use in a study of yellow fever vaccine responses in identical twins.

Sequenced: PBMCs. The sequence derives from a woman between 18 and 29 years old in good health.

The CDR3 protein is CSAINTGYEQYF. CDR3 in DNA: TGCAGTGCTATCAACACAGGCTACGAGCAGTACTTC. The chain is built from TRBV20-1 and TRBJ2-7; D possibly corresponds to TRBD1 (5 bases). With 4 bases removed from V and 3 bases from J, the gap between germline ends came to 10 bases. The CDR3 extends over 12 amino acids. The V gene's germline CDR1 is DFQATT and CDR2 SNEGSKA (reference sequence).